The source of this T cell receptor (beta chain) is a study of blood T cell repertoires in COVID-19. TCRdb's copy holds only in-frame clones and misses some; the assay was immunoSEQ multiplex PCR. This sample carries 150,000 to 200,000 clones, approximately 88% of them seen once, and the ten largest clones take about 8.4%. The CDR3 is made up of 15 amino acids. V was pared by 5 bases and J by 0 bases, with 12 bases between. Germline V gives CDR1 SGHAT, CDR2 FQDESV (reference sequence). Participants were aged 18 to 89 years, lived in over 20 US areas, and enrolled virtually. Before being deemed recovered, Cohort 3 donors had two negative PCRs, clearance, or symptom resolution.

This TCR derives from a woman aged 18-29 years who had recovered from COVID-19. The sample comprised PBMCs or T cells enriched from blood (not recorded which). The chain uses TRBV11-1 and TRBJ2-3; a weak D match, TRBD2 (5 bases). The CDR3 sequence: CASSVSGESTDTQYF. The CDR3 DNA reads TGTGCCAGCAGCGTCTCCGGGGAAAGCACAGATACGCAGTATTTT.